This entry lists 21 T cell receptor beta chains sequenced from one sample in a study of cytomegalovirus exposure and HLA in healthy donors. Vbeta (60) and Jbeta (13) primers were used in the PCR. The table came from immunoSEQ multiplex PCR; TCRdb's copy has only in-frame clones and leaves some out. The sample has about 190,000 clones; approximately 88% are singletons. Source material: PBMCs. These receptors were taken from a woman between 50 and 59 years old in good health and CMV-seropositive.

In this sample, this clone turned up once. The V call is TRBV5-1, the J call TRBJ2-1; TRBD2 matches 7 bases. The length of the CDR3 is 16 residues. The V gene's germline CDR1 is SGHRS and CDR2 YFSETQ. The ends lost 2 bases at V and 4 bases at J; junction bases unmatched: 9. CDR3 sequence reads: CASSLGPGEGYNEQFF. The CDR3 DNA is TGCGCCAGCAGCTTAGGACCGGGGGAGGGTTACAATGAGCAGTTCTTC.

The V call is TRBV6-1, the J call TRBJ1-1; the D gene is possibly TRBD1 (6 bases). The germline V and J ends were trimmed by 6 bases and 7 bases, with 18 bases remaining between them. Germline loops: CDR1 MNHNS, CDR2 SASEGT. The length of the CDR3 is 14 residues. The CDR3 DNA reads as TGTGCCAGCAGCCTGGGGGGGGCCGAGGGTGAAGCTTTCTTT. Translated: CASSLGGAEGEAFF.

J is TRBJ2-3 and V is TRBV28; TRBD2 matches 10 bases. Unmatched junction bases numbered 8, after V lost 6 bases and J lost 5 bases. The CDR3 totals 15 residues. Looked up from germline, CDR1 is MDHEN and CDR2 is SYDVKM. This CDR3 reads CASRSSGGPGDTQYF. The CDR3 DNA reads TGTGCCAGCAGGAGTAGCGGGGGGCCCGGAGATACGCAGTATTTT.

This chain connects TRBV11-3 to TRBJ2-1; 7 bases fit TRBD1. The CDR3 spans 13 residues. Per germline, CDR1 SGHNT and CDR2 YENEEA. V shed 1 base and J 9 bases; nucleotides not matched to a gene: 3. In DNA, the CDR3 is TGTGCCAGCAGCTTAGTACAGGGGACTGAGCAGTTCTTC. It yields the protein CASSLVQGTEQFF.

This clone has a handful of counts. The rearrangement links TRBV7-9 to TRBJ2-5; 7 bases are a match to TRBD1. The trim removed 4 bases at V and 5 bases at J, leaving 10 bases unmatched. Per germline, CDR1 SEHNR and CDR2 FQNEAQ (reference sequence). The CDR3 runs to 15 residues. The CDR3 reads CASSSGQTLGETQYF. The CDR3 region has the DNA TGTGCCAGCAGCTCGGGACAGACTCTTGGGGAGACCCAGTACTTC.

The chain combines TRBV6-1 with TRBJ2-5; 12 bases line up with TRBD2. Trimming took 6 bases from V and 2 from J; bases not matched to a gene: 4. Germline V lookup: CDR1 MNHNS, CDR2 SASEGT. This CDR3 has 15 residues. The CDR3 DNA sequence: TGTGCCAGCAGCTGGACTAGCGGGGCACAAGAGACCCAGTACTTC. As protein: CASSWTSGAQETQYF.

The chain uses TRBV5-5 and TRBJ1-5; TRBD1 matches at 7 bases. The CDR3 sequence is 15 residues long. Germline V CDR1 and CDR2: SGHKS, YYEKEE (reference sequence). After removal of 3 bases from V and 0 bases from J, the junction contained 3 bases not matched to a gene. The CDR3 DNA reads TGTGCCAGCAGCTCACAGGGGAGTAGCAATCAGCCCCAGCATTTT. It codes for CASSSQGSSNQPQHF.

The chain couples TRBV6-6 to TRBJ1-5, with D maybe TRBD1 (5 bases). Trimming stripped 6 bases from V and 1 base from J, with 13 bases between. CDR1 is MNHNY and CDR2 is SVGAGI in the germline V gene (reference sequence). This CDR3 is built from 15 residues. The CDR3 DNA reads TGTGCCAGCAGCACCGGGGGGGGGAGCAATCAGCCCCAGCATTTT. Protein product: CASSTGGGSNQPQHF.

The chain has TRBV7-8 and TRBJ2-1, with 11 bases lining up with TRBD2. V shed 0 bases and J 2 bases; nucleotides not matched to a gene: 0. The CDR3 has 16 residues. Germline CDR1 reads SGHVS; CDR2 reads FQNEAQ. The CDR3 DNA reads TGTGCCAGCAGCTTAGCTAGCGGGGGGGCCTACAATGAGCAGTTCTTC. Its translation: CASSLASGGAYNEQFF. The full variable domain, its missing parts supplied by reference TRBV7-8 and TRBJ2-1, is GAGVSQSPRYKVAKRGQDVALRCDPISGHVSLFWYQQALGQGPEFLTYFQNEAQLDKSGLPSDRFFAERPEGSVSTLKIQRTQQEDSAVYLCASSLASGGAYNEQFFGPGTRLTVL.

The gene calls are TRBV20-1 and TRBJ2-7, with a tentative D call TRBD1 (6 bases). Deletions cut 8 bases from V and 5 bases from J, with 10 bases between. The CDR3 consists of 10 residues. CDR1 is DFQATT, CDR2 SNEGSKA, per germline (reference sequence). This chain's CDR3 is CSTGPHEQYF. CDR3 DNA sequence: TGCAGTACAGGGCCCCACGAGCAGTACTTC.

CDR3 in DNA: TGTGCCAGCAGTTCGCAGGGGGTTTCAAACTATGGCTACACCTTC. This codes for CASSSQGVSNYGYTF. The chain carries TRBV6-1 and TRBJ1-2; 7 bases line up with TRBD1. The CDR3 is 15 amino acids. V was clipped by 5 bases and J by 2 bases; unmatched bases: 8. The germline CDR1 and CDR2 sequences are MNHNS and SASEGT.

The chain couples TRBV5-1 to TRBJ1-1, with 8 bases lining up with TRBD1. Trimming took 4 bases from V and 0 from J; bases not matched to a gene: 2. This CDR3 region has 14 residues. Germline loops: CDR1 SGHRS, CDR2 YFSETQ. The CDR3 sequence is CASSPTGVNTEAFF. CDR3 DNA sequence: TGCGCCAGCAGCCCGACAGGGGTGAACACTGAAGCTTTCTTT.

The chain carries TRBV7-2 and TRBJ1-3; D is unresolved. V was cut by 1 base and J by 2 bases, with 3 bases left in between. The germline gives CDR1 SGHTA, CDR2 FQGNSA. The CDR3 is 13 residues long. CDR3 region: CASSLGAGNTIYF. The CDR3 bases are TGTGCCAGCAGCTTAGGAGCTGGAAACACCATATATTTT.

The chain combines TRBV4-1 with TRBJ2-7; 10 positions match TRBD1. This CDR3 is 15 amino acids long. The V gene end was trimmed by 0 bases and the J gene end by 6 bases; junction bases not matched to a gene: 5. From germline, CDR1 is MGHRA and CDR2 YSYEKL. CDR3 sequence (DNA): TGCGCCAGCAGCCAAGAAGGGACAGGGGCCGGCGAGCAGTACTTC. Its translation: CASSQEGTGAGEQYF.

This chain connects TRBV7-9 to TRBJ1-3, with 10 positions matching TRBD1. This CDR3 is 16 amino acids long. The V segment lost 5 bases and the J segment 8 bases; nucleotides outside the gene matches: 12. Germline lookup yields CDR1 SEHNR and CDR2 FQNEAQ (reference sequence). The CDR3 reads CASSDRDRGMEDTIYF. The DNA for the CDR3 is TGTGCCAGCAGCGACAGGGACAGGGGAATGGAAGACACCATATATTTT.

There are a few counts of this clone. At one end, the junction sequence differs from germline, possibly due to a read error. The J gene is TRBJ2-3, the V gene TRBV7-7, with a possible D match to TRBD1 (6 bases). Per the germline V gene, CDR1 is SSHAT and CDR2 is FNYEAQ (reference sequence). This CDR3 contains 14 residues. CDR3 DNA: TGTGCTAGCAGCCAGTCAGGGGAGTTAGATACGCAGTATTTT. Translated: CASSQSGELDTQYF.

The genes are TRBV29-1 and TRBJ1-1; D is unresolved. Germline loops: CDR1 SQVTM, CDR2 ANQGSEA. Trimming took off 5 bases at V and 1 base at J, with 20 bases between the two ends. The CDR3 has 16 residues. CDR3 region: CSVSVLNLGRNTEAFF. In DNA form, the CDR3 reads TGCAGCGTTTCCGTTCTTAACCTCGGTCGGAACACTGAAGCTTTCTTT. The full variable domain, with the rest looked up from reference TRBV29-1 and TRBJ1-1, is SAVISQKPSRDICQRGTSLTIQCQVDSQVTMMFWYRQQPGQSLTLIATANQGSEATYESGFVIDKFPISRPNLTFSTLTVSNMSPEDSSIYLCSVSVLNLGRNTEAFFGQGTRLTVV.

V gene TRBV12-2 combines with J gene TRBJ1-3; TRBD1, the table's D call, was not compared with the DNA. TRBV12-2 is recorded as a pseudogene. This CDR3 spans 16 amino acids. Written as DNA, the CDR3 is TGTGCAAGTCGCTCCGAGACAGCTACCTCTGGAAACACCATATATTTT. As protein: CASRSETATSGNTIYF.

The chain has TRBV28 and TRBJ1-5; 11 bases map to TRBD1. The length of the CDR3 is 14 residues. The V gene's germline CDR1 is MDHEN and CDR2 SYDVKM. V shed 6 bases and J 11 bases; nucleotides not matched to a gene: 9. CDR3 amino acids: CASSGTGGSLAQHF. The CDR3 DNA sequence: TGTGCCAGCAGCGGGACAGGGGGTAGTTTAGCCCAGCATTTT.

The rearrangement joins TRBV9 to TRBJ2-5, with 8 positions matching TRBD1. The CDR3 covers 15 residues. Germline CDR1 SGDLS, CDR2 YYNGEE. With 1 base clipped from V and 1 base from J, the junction kept 3 bases outside the gene matches. The CDR3 nucleotides are TGTGCCAGCAGCGTAAGGGACAGGCCCCAAGAGACCCAGTACTTC. Encoded protein: CASSVRDRPQETQYF.

The rearrangement joins TRBV18 to TRBJ1-2, with TRBD1 matching over 7 bases. Trimming removed 3 bases from V and 3 bases from J; junction bases left unmatched: 16. The germline V gene has CDR1 KGHSH and CDR2 LQKENI. The CDR3 covers 18 residues. CDR3 amino acids: CASSPQGGALPRDYGYTF. CDR3 coding DNA: TGTGCCAGCTCACCGCAGGGGGGCGCCCTACCACGGGACTATGGCTACACCTTC.